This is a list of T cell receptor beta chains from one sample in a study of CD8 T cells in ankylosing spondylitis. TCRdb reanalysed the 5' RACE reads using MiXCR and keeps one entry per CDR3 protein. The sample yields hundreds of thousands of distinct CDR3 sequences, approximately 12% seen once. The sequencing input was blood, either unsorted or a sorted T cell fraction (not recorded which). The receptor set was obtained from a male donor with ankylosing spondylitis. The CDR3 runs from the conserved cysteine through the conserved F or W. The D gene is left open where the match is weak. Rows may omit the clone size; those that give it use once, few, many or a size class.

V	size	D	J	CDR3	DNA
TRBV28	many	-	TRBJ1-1	CATKWATWAFF	TGTGCCACCAAGTGGGCGACGTGGGCTTTCTTT
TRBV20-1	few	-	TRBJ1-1	CSPFVDMNTEAFF	TGCAGTCCCTTCGTAGATATGAACACTGAAGCTTTCTTT
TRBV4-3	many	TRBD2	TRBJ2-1	CASSQTSGGYNEQFF	TGCGCCAGCAGCCAAACTAGCGGGGGCTACAATGAGCAGTTCTTC
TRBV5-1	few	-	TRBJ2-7	CASSRGTQNGEQYF	TGCGCCAGCAGCCGCGGGACGCAGAATGGCGAGCAGTACTTC
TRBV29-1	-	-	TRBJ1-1	CSAGRRLNPGGNTEAFF	TGCAGCGCTGGGAGGCGCCTCAATCCCGGGGGGAACACTGAAGCTTTCTTT
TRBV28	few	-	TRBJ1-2	CASRLQGLNGYTF	TGTGCCAGCAGGTTACAGGGACTGAACGGCTACACCTTC
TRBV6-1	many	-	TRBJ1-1	CASSEANTEAFF	TGTGCCAGCAGTGAAGCTAACACTGAAGCTTTCTTT
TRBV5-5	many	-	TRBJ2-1	CASSRQTTFSYNEQFF	TGTGCCAGCAGCCGCCAAACTACATTCTCCTACAATGAGCAGTTCTTC
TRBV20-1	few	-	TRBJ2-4	CSARSPGGRNIQYF	TGCAGTGCTAGATCACCGGGCGGAAGAAACATTCAGTACTTC
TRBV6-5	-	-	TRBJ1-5	CASSYSRTTGPQPQHF	TGTGCCAGCAGTTACTCGAGGACGACCGGTCCTCAGCCCCAGCATTTT
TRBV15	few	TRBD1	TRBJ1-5	CATSRDIWTGDQPQHF	TGTGCCACCAGCAGAGATATTTGGACAGGGGATCAGCCCCAGCATTTT
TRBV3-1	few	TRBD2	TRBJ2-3	CASSQVTSGADTQYF	TGTGCCAGCAGCCAAGTTACTAGCGGCGCAGATACGCAGTATTTT
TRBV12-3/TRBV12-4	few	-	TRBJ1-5	CASSLGSVMPQHF	TGTGCCAGCAGTTTAGGGTCGGTTATGCCCCAGCATTTT
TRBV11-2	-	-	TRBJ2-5	CASSSTVRFQETQYF	TGTGCCAGCAGCTCAACCGTGCGGTTCCAAGAGACCCAGTACTTC
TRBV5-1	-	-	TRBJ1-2	CASSSGPESGYTF	TGCGCCAGCAGCTCCGGACCGGAGAGTGGCTACACCTTC
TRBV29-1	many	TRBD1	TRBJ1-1	CSVLRDSGNTEAFF	TGCAGCGTCCTCCGGGACAGTGGGAACACTGAAGCTTTCTTT
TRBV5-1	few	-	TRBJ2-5	CASGGGDTETQYF	TGCGCCAGCGGGGGCGGGGACACAGAGACCCAGTACTTC
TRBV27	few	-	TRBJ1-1	CASSYVRGGEAFF	TGTGCCAGCAGTTACGTACGGGGGGGCGAAGCTTTCTTT
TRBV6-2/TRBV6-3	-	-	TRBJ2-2	CASSYPSRAGVNTGELFF	TGTGCCAGCAGTTACCCGAGTAGGGCAGGAGTGAACACCGGGGAGCTGTTTTTT
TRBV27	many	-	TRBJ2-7	CASSFSGRLGSYEQYF	TGTGCCAGCAGTTTTTCGGGACGGCTGGGTTCCTACGAGCAGTACTTC
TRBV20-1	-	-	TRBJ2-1	CSALGPINEQFF	TGCAGTGCCCTTGGACCGATCAATGAGCAGTTCTTC
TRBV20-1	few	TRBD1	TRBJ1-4	CSAREGANEKLFF	TGCAGTGCTAGGGAGGGGGCCAATGAAAAACTGTTTTTT
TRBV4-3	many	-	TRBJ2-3	CASSQAGFTDTQYF	TGCGCCAGCAGCCAAGCGGGGTTCACAGATACGCAGTATTTT
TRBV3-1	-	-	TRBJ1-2	CASSHKGNYGYTF	TGTGCCAGCAGCCATAAGGGGAACTATGGCTACACCTTC
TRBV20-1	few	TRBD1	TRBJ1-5	CSASGTAYSNQPQHF	TGCAGTGCTAGCGGGACAGCTTATAGCAATCAGCCCCAGCATTTT
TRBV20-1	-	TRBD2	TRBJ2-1	CSASRGAGGLTDNEQFF	TGCAGTGCTAGTAGGGGAGCGGGGGGCCTCACGGACAATGAGCAGTTCTTC
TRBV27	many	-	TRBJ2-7	CASSGFLRASPPYEQYF	TGTGCCAGCAGTGGATTCCTCCGGGCTAGCCCTCCTTACGAGCAGTACTTC
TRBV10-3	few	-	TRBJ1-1	CAIEENLNTEAFF	TGTGCCATTGAGGAGAATCTGAACACTGAAGCTTTCTTT
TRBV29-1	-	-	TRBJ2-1	CSVAGESYNEQFF	TGCAGCGTTGCGGGGGAATCCTACAATGAGCAGTTCTTC
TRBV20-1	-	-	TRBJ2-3	CSAAGDTDTQYF	TGCAGTGCTGCAGGAGATACAGATACGCAGTATTTT
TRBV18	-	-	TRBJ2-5	CASSPFAGIQETQYF	TGTGCCAGCTCACCATTTGCAGGGATCCAAGAGACCCAGTACTTC
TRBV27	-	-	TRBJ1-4	CASSSMGEKLFF	TGTGCCAGCAGCTCAATGGGGGAAAAACTGTTTTTT
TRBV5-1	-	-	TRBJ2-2	CASSLYPTGELFF	TGCGCCAGCAGCTTGTATCCGACCGGGGAGCTGTTTTTT
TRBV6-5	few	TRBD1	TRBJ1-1	CASSYGTGESEAFF	TGTGCCAGCAGTTATGGGACAGGAGAATCTGAAGCTTTCTTT
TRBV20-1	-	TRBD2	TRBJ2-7	CSARDIASGTEYYEQYF	TGCAGCGCTAGAGATATAGCTAGCGGGACGGAGTACTACGAGCAGTACTTC
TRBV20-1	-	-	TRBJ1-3	CSAGGGNTIYF	TGCAGTGCTGGCGGGGGAAACACCATATATTTT
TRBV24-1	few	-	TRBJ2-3	CATSARGSTDTQYF	TGTGCCACCAGTGCGCGGGGTAGCACAGATACGCAGTATTTT
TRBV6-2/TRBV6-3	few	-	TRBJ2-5	CASSYVAGSYQETQYF	TGTGCCAGCAGTTACGTGGCGGGGTCATACCAAGAGACCCAGTACTTC
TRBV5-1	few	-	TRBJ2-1	CASSSLEGEQFF	TGCGCCAGCAGCTCATTAGAGGGTGAGCAGTTCTTC
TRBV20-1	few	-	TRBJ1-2	CSARVLSSGDGYTF	TGCAGTGCTAGAGTCCTCTCCTCAGGGGATGGCTACACCTTC